This T cell receptor (beta chain) is drawn from a study of CD8 T cells in ankylosing spondylitis. Regarding the study as a whole: From matched ankylosing spondylitis synovial fluid, disease-linked clones were reportedly recovered at significantly enriched levels. About 8 highly homologous variants made up a TCR beta motif, and this motif appeared characteristic of ankylosing spondylitis blood.

Trimming cost V 1 base and J 3 bases; bases outside gene matches: 5. CDR3 length equals 15 residues. Germline V gives CDR1 SGHTA, CDR2 FQGTGA. Turning to this clonotype: Its antigen remains unidentified.

Via MiXCR, TCRdb re-called the 5' RACE reads, giving one row per CDR3 protein. The repertoire consists of 130,000 or so distinct CDR3 sequences, with about a sixth occurring once and the leading ten covering 30% to 35%. The specimen sequenced was blood, either unsorted or a sorted T cell fraction (not recorded which). The rearrangement links TRBV7-3 to TRBJ2-7, with 8 nucleotides matching TRBD2. This TCR was sampled from a male donor with ankylosing spondylitis. The chain's CDR3 is CASSLKSGRSYEQYF. Written as DNA, the CDR3 is TGTGCCAGCAGCTTAAAAAGCGGGAGAAGCTACGAGCAGTACTTC. Together with reference TRBV7-3 and TRBJ2-7, the CDR3 gives the full variable domain: GAGVSQTPSNKVTEKGKYVELRCDPISGHTALYWYRQSLGQGPEFLIYFQGTGAADDSGLPNDRFFAVRPEGSVSTLKIQRTERGDSAVYLCASSLKSGRSYEQYFGPGTRLTVT.